The sequence of this TCR beta chain was determined in a study of T-cell memory formation after mild COVID-19. TCRdb passed the 5' RACE reads through MiXCR, listing each CDR3 protein once. Among about 82,000 distinct CDR3 sequences listed, 10% to 15% were seen once. This clonotype was recorded a few times. The receptor's source is a man younger than 30 who had mild COVID-19 (a few samples of this study predate the infection). Cell type and time point are not known. Sequenced input: PBMCs or a T cell subset sorted from them (not recorded which).

The CDR3 DNA is TGCGCCAGCAGCCCAGGACCCGCGGAGCCCCAGCATTTT. Translating gives CASSPGPAEPQHF. This chain joins TRBV4-1 and TRBJ1-5; D not certain. CDR1 and CDR2 from the germline V gene are MGHRA and YSYEKL. This CDR3 comprises 13 residues. Deletions cut 4 bases from V and 8 bases from J, with 12 bases between.